This TCR beta chain was captured in a study of T cell repertoires in cytomegalovirus infection. Study background: Used in the study were CMV epitopes, some recently identified and HLA-C-restricted, others well-studied and HLA-B-restricted. TCR beta signatures that were public indicated CMV infection and matching HLA type. Findings and caveats of the study: Cumulated frequencies of public TCR beta families served to identify carriers of CMV plus the relevant HLA. Clonotype analysis showed dominance of the ex vivo response by HLA-C-restricted CMV-specific TCR beta clonotypes.

As concerns this clonotype: Its antigen remains unknown.

TCRdb called the reads again in MiXCR, with one record for every CDR3 protein. Found here are tens of thousands of distinct CDR3 sequences, 20% to 25% of them singletons; the top ten hold roughly two thirds. The germline V gene has CDR1 SGHVS and CDR2 FNYEAQ. The V and J ends lost 5 bases and 0 bases respectively, with 8 bases between them. This CDR3 is 15 amino acids long. Sequenced here: CD8+ T cells from cultured PBMCs, sampled from culture after CMV antigen stimulation. This clonotype was obtained from a human donor in good health (CMV status not recorded). Some clones in this sample may be carry-over from other donors' samples. This sequence joins TRBV7-6 and TRBJ2-6; D ambiguous. The CDR3 sequence: CASSPLRSGANVLTF. Written as DNA, the CDR3 is TGTGCCAGCAGCCCTCTCCGCTCTGGGGCCAACGTCCTGACTTTC.